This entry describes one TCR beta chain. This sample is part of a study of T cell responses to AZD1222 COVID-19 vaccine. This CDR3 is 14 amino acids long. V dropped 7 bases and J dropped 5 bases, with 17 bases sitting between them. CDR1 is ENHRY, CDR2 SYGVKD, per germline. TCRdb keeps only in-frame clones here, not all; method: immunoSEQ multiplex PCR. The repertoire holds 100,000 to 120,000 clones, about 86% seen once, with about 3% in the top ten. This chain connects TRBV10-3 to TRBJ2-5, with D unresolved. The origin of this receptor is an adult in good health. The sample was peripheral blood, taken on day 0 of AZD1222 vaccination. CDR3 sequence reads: CAIMVSPDGETQYF. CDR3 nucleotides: TGTGCCATCATGGTTAGCCCGGACGGCGAGACCCAGTACTTC.